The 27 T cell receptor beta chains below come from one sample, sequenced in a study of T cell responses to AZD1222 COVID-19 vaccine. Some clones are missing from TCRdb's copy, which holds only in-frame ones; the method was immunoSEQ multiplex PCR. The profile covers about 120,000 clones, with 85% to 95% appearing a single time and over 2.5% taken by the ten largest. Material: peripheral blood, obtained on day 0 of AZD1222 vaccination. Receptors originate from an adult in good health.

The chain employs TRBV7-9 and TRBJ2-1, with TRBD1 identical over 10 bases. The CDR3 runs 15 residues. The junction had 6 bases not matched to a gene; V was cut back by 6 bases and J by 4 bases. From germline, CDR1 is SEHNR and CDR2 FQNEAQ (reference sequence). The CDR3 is CASSRGQGKYNEQFF. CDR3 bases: TGTGCCAGCAGTCGGGGACAGGGGAAATACAATGAGCAGTTCTTC.

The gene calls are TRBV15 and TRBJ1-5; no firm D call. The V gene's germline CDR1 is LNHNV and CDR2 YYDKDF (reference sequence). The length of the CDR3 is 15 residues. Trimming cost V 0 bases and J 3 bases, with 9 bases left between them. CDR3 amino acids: CATSRDRQDNQPQHF. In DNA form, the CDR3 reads TGTGCCACCAGCAGAGATAGGCAGGACAATCAGCCCCAGCATTTT.

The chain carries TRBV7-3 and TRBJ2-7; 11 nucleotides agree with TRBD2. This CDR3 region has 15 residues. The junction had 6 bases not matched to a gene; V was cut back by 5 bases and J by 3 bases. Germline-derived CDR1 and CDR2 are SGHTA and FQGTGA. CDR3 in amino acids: CASSLLAGAVYEQYF. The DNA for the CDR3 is TGTGCCAGCAGCCTACTAGCGGGAGCGGTCTACGAGCAGTACTTC.

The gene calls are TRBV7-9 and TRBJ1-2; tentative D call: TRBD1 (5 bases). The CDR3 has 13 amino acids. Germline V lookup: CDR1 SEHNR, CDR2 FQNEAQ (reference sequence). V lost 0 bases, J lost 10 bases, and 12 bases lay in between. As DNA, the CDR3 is TGTGCCAGCAGCTTAGCCCATACGGGGGTCTACACCTTC. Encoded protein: CASSLAHTGVYTF.

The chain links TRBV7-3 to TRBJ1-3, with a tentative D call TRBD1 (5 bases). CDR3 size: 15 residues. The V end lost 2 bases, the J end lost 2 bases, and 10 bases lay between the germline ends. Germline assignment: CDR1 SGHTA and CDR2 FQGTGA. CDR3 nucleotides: TGTGCCAGCAGCTTAGAAGGGGCCCCTGGAAACACCATATATTTT. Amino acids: CASSLEGAPGNTIYF.

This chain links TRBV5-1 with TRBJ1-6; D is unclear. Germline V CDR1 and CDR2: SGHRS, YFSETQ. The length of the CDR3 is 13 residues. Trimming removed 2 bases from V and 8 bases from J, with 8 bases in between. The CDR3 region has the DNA TGCGCCAGCAGCTTAAGGTCGGATTCACCCCTCCACTTT. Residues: CASSLRSDSPLHF.

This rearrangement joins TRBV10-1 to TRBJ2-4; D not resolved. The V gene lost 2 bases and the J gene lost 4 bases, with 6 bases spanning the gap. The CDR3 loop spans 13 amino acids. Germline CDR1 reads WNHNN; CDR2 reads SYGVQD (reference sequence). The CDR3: CASSELEKNIQYF. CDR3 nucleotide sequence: TGCGCCAGCAGTGAGCTAGAAAAAAACATTCAGTACTTC.

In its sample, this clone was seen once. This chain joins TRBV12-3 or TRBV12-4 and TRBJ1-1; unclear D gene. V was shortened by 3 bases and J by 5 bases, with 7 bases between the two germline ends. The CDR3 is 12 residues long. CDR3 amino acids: CASSFRPTEAFF. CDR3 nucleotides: TGTGCCAGCAGTTTTCGGCCGACTGAAGCTTTCTTT.

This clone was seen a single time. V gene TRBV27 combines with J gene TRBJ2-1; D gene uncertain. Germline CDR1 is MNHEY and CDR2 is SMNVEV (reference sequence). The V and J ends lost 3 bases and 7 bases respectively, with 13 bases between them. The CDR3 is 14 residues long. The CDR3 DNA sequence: TGTGCCAGCAGTTTCCTAGAAGTAGGAAATGAGCAGTTCTTC. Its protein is CASSFLEVGNEQFF.

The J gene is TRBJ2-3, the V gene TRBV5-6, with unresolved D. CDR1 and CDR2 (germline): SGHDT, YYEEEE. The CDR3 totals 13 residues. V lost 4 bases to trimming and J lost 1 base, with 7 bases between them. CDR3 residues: CASSPHRTDTQYF. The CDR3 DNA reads TGTGCCAGCAGCCCACACCGCACAGATACGCAGTATTTT.

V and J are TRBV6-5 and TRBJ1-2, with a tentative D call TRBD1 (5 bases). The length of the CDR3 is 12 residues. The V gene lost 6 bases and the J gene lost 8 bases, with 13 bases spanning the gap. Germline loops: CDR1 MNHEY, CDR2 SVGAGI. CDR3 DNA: TGTGCCAGCAGAAGGGGACGGGGCGGCTACACCTTC. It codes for CASRRGRGGYTF.

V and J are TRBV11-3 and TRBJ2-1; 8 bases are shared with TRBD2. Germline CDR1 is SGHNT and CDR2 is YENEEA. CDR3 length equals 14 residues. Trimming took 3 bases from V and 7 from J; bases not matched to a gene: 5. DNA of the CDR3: TGTGCCAGCAGCTTCCCGGGACTAGATAATGAGCAGTTCTTC. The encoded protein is CASSFPGLDNEQFF.

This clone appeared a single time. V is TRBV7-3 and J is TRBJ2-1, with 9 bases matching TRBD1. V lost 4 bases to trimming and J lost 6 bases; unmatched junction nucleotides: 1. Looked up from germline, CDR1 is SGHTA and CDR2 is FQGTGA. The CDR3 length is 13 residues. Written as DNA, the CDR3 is TGTGCCAGCAGCTGGACAGGGGTCAATGAGCAGTTCTTC. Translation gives CASSWTGVNEQFF.

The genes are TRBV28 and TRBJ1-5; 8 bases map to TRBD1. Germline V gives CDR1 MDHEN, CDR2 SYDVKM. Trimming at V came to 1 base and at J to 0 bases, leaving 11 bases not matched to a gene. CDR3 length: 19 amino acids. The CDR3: CASSLSVDRAPYSNQPQHF. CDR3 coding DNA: TGTGCCAGCAGTTTATCCGTGGACAGGGCTCCTTATAGCAATCAGCCCCAGCATTTT.

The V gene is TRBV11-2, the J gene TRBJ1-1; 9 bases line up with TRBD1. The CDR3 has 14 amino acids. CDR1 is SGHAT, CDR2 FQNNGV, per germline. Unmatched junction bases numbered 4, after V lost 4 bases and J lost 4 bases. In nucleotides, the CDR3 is TGTGCCAGCAGCTCTGACAGGGGGAGCACTGAAGCTTTCTTT. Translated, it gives CASSSDRGSTEAFF.

For the CDR3, the DNA is TGTGCCACCCAGCTAGCGGGACAAGAGACCCAGTACTTC. The encoded protein is CATQLAGQETQYF. V usage is TRBV7-9 and J usage is TRBJ2-5; 9 bases agree with TRBD2. CDR3 length: 13 residues. Germline V gene sequence: CDR1 SEHNR, CDR2 FQNEAQ (reference sequence). After removal of 10 bases from V and 2 bases from J, the junction contained 5 bases not matched to a gene.

CDR3 sequence reads: CASRVGGNTEAFF. In DNA, the CDR3 is TGTGCCAGCAGAGTTGGCGGGAACACTGAAGCTTTCTTT. The chain uses TRBV2 and TRBJ1-1; no reliable D call. V lost 6 bases and J lost 1, with 9 bases in between. This CDR3 spans 13 amino acids. Germline-derived CDR1 and CDR2 are SNHLY and FYNNEI. Variable domain in full (rest from reference TRBV2 and TRBJ1-1): EPEVTQTPSHQVTQMGQEVILRCVPISNHLYFYWYRQILGQKVEFLVSFYNNEISEKSEIFDDQFSVERPDGSNFTLKIRSTKLEDSAMYFCASRVGGNTEAFFGQGTRLTVV.

As DNA, the CDR3 is TGTGCCAGCTCACCACAACGGTCTGGGGGCAATCAGCCCCAGCATTTT. This codes for CASSPQRSGGNQPQHF. V usage is TRBV18 and J usage is TRBJ1-5, with unresolved D. Germline CDR1 is KGHSH and CDR2 is LQKENI. V was clipped by 1 base and J by 2 bases, with 12 bases between them. The CDR3 has 16 amino acids. Using reference TRBV18 and TRBJ1-5 for the parts outside the CDR3, the full variable domain is NAGVMQNPRHLVRRRGQEARLRCSPMKGHSHVYWYRQLPEEGLKFMVYLQKENIIDESGMPKERFSAEFPKEGPSILRIQQVVRGDSAAYFCASSPQRSGGNQPQHFGDGTRLSIL.

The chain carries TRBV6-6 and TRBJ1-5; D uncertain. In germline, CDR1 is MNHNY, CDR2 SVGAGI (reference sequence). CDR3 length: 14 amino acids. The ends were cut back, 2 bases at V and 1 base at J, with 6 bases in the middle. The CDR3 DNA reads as TGTGCCAGCAGTTACCTGCAGAGCAATCAGCCCCAGCATTTT. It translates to CASSYLQSNQPQHF.

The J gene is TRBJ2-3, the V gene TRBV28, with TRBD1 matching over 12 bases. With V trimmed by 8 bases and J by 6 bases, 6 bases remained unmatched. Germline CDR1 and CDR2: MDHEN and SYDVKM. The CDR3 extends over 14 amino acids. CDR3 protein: CASSTGTGGDTQYF. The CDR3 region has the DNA TGTGCCAGCTCGACCGGGACAGGGGGCGATACGCAGTATTTT. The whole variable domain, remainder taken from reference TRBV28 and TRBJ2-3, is DVKVTQSSRYLVKRTGEKVFLECVQDMDHENMFWYRQDPGLGLRLIYFSYDVKMKEKGDIPEGYSVSREKKERFSLILESASTNQTSMYLCASSTGTGGDTQYFGPGTRLTVL.

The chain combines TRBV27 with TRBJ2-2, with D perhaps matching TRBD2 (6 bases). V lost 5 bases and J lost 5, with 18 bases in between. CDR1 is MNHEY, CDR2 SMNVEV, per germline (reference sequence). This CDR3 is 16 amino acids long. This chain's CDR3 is CASSPGRERVTGELFF. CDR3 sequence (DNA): TGTGCCAGCAGTCCGGGTCGGGAGAGGGTTACCGGGGAGCTGTTTTTT.

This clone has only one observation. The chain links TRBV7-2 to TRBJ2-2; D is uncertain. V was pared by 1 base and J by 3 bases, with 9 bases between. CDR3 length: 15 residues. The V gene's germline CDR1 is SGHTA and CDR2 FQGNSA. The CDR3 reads CASSLGWIDTGELFF. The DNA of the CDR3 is TGTGCCAGCAGCTTAGGGTGGATTGACACCGGGGAGCTGTTTTTT.

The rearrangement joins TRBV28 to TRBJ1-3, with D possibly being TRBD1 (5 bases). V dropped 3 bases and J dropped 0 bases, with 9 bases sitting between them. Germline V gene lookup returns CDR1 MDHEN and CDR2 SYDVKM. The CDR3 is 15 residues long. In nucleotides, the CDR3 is TGTGCCAGCAGTTTCCAGGGCGGCTCTGGAAACACCATATATTTT. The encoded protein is CASSFQGGSGNTIYF.

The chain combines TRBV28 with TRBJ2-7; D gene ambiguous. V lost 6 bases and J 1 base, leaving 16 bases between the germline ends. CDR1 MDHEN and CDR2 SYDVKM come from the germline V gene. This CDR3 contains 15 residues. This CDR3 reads CASSIGPTVSYEQYF. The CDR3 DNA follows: TGTGCCAGCAGCATTGGACCGACGGTATCCTACGAGCAGTACTTC.

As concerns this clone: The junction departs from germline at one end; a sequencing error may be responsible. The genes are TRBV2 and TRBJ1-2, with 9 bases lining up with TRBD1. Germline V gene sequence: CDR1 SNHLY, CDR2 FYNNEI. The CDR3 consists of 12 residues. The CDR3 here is CASRDRGPMLPF. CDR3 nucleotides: TGTGCCAGCAGGGACAGGGGCCCTATGCTTCCCTTC. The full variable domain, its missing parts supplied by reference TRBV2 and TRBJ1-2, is EPEVTQTPSHQVTQMGQEVILRCVPISNHLYFYWYRQILGQKVEFLVSFYNNEISEKSEIFDDQFSVERPDGSNFTLKIRSTKLEDSAMYFCASRDRGPMLPFGSGTRLTVV.

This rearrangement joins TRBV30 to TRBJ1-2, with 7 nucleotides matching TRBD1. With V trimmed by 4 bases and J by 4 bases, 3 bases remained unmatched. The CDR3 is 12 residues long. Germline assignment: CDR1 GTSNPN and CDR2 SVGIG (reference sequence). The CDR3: CAWNRGGYGYTF. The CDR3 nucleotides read TGTGCCTGGAACAGGGGTGGCTATGGCTACACCTTC.

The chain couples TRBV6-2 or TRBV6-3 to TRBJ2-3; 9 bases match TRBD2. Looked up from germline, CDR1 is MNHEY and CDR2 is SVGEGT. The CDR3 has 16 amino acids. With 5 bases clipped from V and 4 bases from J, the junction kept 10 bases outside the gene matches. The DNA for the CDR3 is TGTGCCAGCAGTGCTACTAGCGGGTCATGGGCAGATACGCAGTATTTT. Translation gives CASSATSGSWADTQYF.